This T cell receptor (beta chain) was documented in a study of T cells in Graves' hyperthyroidism and ophthalmopathy. Patients having uncontrolled infection, another autoimmune disease, pregnancy or lactation were not included. Based on clinical symptoms, serum thyroxine and TRAb, thyroid ultrasound and orbital computed tomography, diagnoses were reached. Germline lookup yields CDR1 MNHNS and CDR2 SASEGT. This CDR3 comprises 15 residues. V dropped 6 bases and J dropped 5 bases, with 16 bases sitting between them. Amplified TCR beta CDR3 regions derived from RNA transcripts. The study used the HTBI primer set for a first-round RT-PCR of the TCR CDR3. TCRdb used MiXCR to reprocess the multiplex PCR reads, holding one entry per CDR3 protein. The sample consists of about 400,000 distinct CDR3 sequences, approximately 14% of them appearing once. This clonotype was seen many times.

The V gene is TRBV6-1, the J gene TRBJ1-4, with TRBD1 as a possible D gene (6 bases). The sequence was obtained from a woman aged 18-35 years with Graves' hyperthyroidism. The sample comprised blood. The CDR3 spells CASRITGGGNEKLFF. The CDR3 DNA reads TGTGCCAGCAGAATAACGGGAGGGGGAAATGAAAAACTGTTTTTT.